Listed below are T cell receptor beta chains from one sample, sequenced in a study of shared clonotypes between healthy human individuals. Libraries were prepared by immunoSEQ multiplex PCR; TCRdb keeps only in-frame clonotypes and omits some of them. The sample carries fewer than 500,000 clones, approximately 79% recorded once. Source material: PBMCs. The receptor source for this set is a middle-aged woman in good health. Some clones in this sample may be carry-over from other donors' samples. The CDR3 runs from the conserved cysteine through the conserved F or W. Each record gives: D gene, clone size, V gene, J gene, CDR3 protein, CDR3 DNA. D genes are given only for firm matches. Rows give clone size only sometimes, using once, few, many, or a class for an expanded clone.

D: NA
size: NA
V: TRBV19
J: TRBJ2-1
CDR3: CASSPSRSSNEQFF
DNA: TGTGCCAGTAGTCCTAGTCGGTCCAGCAATGAGCAGTTCTTC

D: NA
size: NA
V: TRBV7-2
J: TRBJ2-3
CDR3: CASSPPGTRGDTQYF
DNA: TGTGCCAGCAGCCCTCCGGGAACCCGCGGGGATACGCAGTATTTT

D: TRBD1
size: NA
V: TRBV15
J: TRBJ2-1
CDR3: CATSRTGTGFHNEQFF
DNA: TGTGCCACCAGCAGAACCGGGACAGGGTTTCACAATGAGCAGTTCTTC

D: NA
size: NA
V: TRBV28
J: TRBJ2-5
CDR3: CASSPPRLPPETQYF
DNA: TGTGCCAGCAGTCCACCCCGACTACCCCCAGAGACCCAGTACTTC

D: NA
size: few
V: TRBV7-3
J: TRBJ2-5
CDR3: CASSSRTEETQYF
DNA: TGTGCCAGCAGCTCTAGGACAGAAGAGACCCAGTACTTC

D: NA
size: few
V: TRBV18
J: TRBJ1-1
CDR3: CASSPRNVGPVNTEAFF
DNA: TGTGCCAGCTCACCACGGAATGTAGGGCCCGTGAACACTGAAGCTTTCTTT

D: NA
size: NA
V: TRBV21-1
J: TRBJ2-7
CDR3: CAGNLLAGDLSSYEQYF
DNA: TGTGCCGGAAACCTACTAGCGGGCGATCTGAGCTCCTACGAGCAGTACTTC

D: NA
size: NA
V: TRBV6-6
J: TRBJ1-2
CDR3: CASIGKLTPNYGYTF
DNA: TGTGCCAGCATTGGGAAGCTAACACCTAACTATGGCTACACCTTC

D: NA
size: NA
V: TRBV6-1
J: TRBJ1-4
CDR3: CASTRGGGPWEKLFF
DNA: TGTGCCAGCACCCGAGGGGGGGGACCGTGGGAAAAACTGTTTTTT

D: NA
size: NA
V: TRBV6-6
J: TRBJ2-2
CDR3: CASKETSNTGELFF
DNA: TGTGCCAGCAAAGAAACCTCGAACACCGGGGAGCTGTTTTTT

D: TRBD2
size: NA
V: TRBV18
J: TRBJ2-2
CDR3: CASSPYRLAGDTGELFF
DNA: TGTGCCAGCTCACCATATCGGCTAGCGGGAGACACCGGGGAGCTGTTTTTT

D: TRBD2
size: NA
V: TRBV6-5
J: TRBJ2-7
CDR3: CASSYLRTSRYEQYF
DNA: TGTGCCAGCAGTTACCTCCGGACTAGTCGTTACGAGCAGTACTTC

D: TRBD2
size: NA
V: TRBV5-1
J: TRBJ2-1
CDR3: CASSSGLAGNNEQFF
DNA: TGCGCCAGCAGCTCCGGACTAGCGGGCAACAATGAGCAGTTCTTC

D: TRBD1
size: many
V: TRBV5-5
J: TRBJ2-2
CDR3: CASSSQTGGAVVGELFF
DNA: TGTGCCAGCAGCTCACAGACAGGGGGCGCGGTGGTCGGGGAGCTGTTTTTT

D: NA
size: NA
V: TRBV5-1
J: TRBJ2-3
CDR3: CASSINRDTDTQYF
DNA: TGCGCCAGCAGCATCAACAGGGACACAGATACGCAGTATTTT

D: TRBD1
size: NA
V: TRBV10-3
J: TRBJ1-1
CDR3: CAISDPRTGGSTTEAFF
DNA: TGTGCCATCAGTGACCCGCGGACAGGCGGGTCCACCACTGAAGCTTTCTTT

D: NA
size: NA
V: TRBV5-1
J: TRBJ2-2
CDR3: CASSLAGAGNTGELFF
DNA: TGCGCCAGCAGCTTGGCGGGGGCGGGGAACACCGGGGAGCTGTTTTTT

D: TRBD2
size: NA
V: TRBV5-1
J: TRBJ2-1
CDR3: CASSLPGTRVDEQFF
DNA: TGCGCCAGCAGCTTACCCGGGACTAGGGTCGATGAGCAGTTCTTC

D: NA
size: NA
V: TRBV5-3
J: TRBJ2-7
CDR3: CARSQKDNSYEQYF
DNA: TGTGCCAGAAGCCAAAAGGACAATTCCTACGAGCAGTACTTC

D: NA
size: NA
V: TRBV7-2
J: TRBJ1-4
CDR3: CASSDRSTNEKLFF
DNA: TGTGCCAGCAGCGACAGGTCCACTAATGAAAAACTGTTTTTT

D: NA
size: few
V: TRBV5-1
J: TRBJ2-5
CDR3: CASSFTGGEETQYF
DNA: TGCGCCAGCAGCTTCACTGGGGGCGAAGAGACCCAGTACTTC

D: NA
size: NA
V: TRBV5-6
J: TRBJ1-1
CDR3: CASRNRGGGFREAFF
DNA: TGTGCCAGCAGAAATCGGGGCGGCGGGTTCCGGGAAGCTTTCTTT

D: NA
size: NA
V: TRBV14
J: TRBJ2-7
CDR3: CASSQDTWGSYEQYF
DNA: TGTGCCAGCAGCCAGGATACATGGGGGTCCTACGAGCAGTACTTC